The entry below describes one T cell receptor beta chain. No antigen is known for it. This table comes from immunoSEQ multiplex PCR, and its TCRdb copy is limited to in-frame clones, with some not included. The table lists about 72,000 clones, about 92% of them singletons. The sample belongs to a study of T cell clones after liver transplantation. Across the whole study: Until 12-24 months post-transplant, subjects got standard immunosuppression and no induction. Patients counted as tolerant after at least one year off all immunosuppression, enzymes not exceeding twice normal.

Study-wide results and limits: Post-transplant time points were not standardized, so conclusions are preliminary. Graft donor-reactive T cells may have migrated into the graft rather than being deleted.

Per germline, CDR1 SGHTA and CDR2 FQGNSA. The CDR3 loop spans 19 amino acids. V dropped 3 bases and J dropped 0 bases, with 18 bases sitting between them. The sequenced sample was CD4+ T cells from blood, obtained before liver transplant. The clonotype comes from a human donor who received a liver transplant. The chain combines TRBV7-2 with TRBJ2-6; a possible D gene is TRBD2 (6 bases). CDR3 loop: CASSFVRGNRFSGANVLTF. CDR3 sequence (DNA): TGTGCCAGCAGCTTCGTCCGGGGGAACCGATTCTCTGGGGCCAACGTCCTGACTTTC.